This T cell receptor (beta chain) was obtained from a study of shared clonotypes between healthy human individuals. Study-wide context: Used for every donor were three CD4 naive, three CD4 memory, two CD8 naive and one CD8 memory plate.

CDR1 and CDR2 (germline): MNHEY, SMNVEV (reference sequence). The CDR3 contains 15 residues. J was trimmed by 4 bases and V by 3 bases; bases with no gene match: 7. The data were produced by immunoSEQ multiplex PCR, yet TCRdb's version contains in-frame clones alone and is incomplete. The repertoire consists of 950,000 to 1,100,000 clones, with approximately 78% occurring once and the leading ten covering 0.55% to 0.7%. A few counts support this clone. This chain joins TRBV27 and TRBJ1-1; TRBD1 aligns across 8 bases. The TCR comes from a man aged 18 to 30 in good health. Some clones in this sample may be carry-over from other donors' samples. Material: memory CD4+ T cells from PBMCs. Subset described: CD45RA-negative fraction. The CDR3 DNA is TGTGCCAGCAGTTTCCTACAGGGGGGGGGCACTGAAGCTTTCTTT. Translating gives CASSFLQGGGTEAFF.